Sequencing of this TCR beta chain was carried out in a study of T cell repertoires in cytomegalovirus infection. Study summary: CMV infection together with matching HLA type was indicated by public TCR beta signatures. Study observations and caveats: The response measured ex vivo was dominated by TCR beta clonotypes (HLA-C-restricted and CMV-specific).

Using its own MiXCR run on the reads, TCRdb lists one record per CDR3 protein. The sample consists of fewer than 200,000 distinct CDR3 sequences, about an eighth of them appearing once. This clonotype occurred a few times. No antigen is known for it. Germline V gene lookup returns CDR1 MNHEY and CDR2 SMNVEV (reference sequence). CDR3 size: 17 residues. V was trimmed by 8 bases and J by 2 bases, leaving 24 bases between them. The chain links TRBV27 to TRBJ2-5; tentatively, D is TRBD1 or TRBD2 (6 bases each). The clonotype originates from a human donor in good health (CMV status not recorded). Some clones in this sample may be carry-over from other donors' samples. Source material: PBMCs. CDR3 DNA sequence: TGTGCCAGCGGGGGCCGCGGCGCGGGGCTGTTACAAGAGACCCAGTACTTC. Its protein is CASGGRGAGLLQETQYF.